What follows is one T cell receptor (beta chain) and its context. What it recognizes is unknown. This sample was taken from a study of cytomegalovirus exposure and HLA in healthy donors. Background on the study: Early released data comprised 75 million to 100 million unique TCRs from HLA-typed donors.

Germline CDR1 and CDR2: SQVTM and ANQGSEA. This CDR3 has 13 residues. V lost 1 base to trimming and J lost 4 bases; unmatched junction nucleotides: 2. The PCR was carried out with 60 Vbeta primers and 13 Jbeta primers. Profiled with immunoSEQ multiplex PCR; TCRdb holds only in-frame clones, not every one. The sample holds approximately 75,000 clones; 60% to 75% are singletons and the top ten take about 20%. Broader study findings: Near-uniform donor sequencing depth was presumed by presence/absence analyses. The availability of immune exposure information extended only to CMV serostatus. The classifier reportedly diagnosed cytomegalovirus status with high sensitivity and specificity.

This sequence joins TRBV29-1 and TRBJ2-5; 8 bases align to TRBD1. Material for sequencing was PBMCs. The receptor was isolated from a middle-aged man in good health and CMV-seropositive. The CDR3 is CSVEGQGIETQYF. In DNA, the CDR3 is TGCAGCGTTGAAGGACAGGGGATAGAGACCCAGTACTTC.